A selection of T cell receptor beta chains follows, all from one sample in a study of shared clonotypes between healthy human individuals. The table came from immunoSEQ multiplex PCR; TCRdb's copy has only in-frame clones and leaves some out. Of over a million clones in the sample, approximately 80% were seen once. Source material: memory CD4+ T cells from PBMCs. The receptors were sampled from a man aged 18 to 35 in good health. Some clones in this sample may be carry-over from other donors' samples. The CDR3 runs from the conserved cysteine through the conserved F or W. D genes are given only for firm matches. Expanded clones get a size class; other rows say once, few or many, or leave the size out.

D	size	V	J	CDR3	DNA
TRBD2	.	TRBV2	TRBJ2-3	CASSPPGSGRGDTQYF	TGTGCCAGCAGCCCCCCGGGTAGCGGGAGAGGGGATACGCAGTATTTT
.	few	TRBV4-1	TRBJ2-7	CASSRLTWYEQYF	TGCGCCAGCAGCCGATTGACATGGTACGAGCAGTACTTC
.	once	TRBV18	TRBJ2-2	CASSKDRNTGELFF	TGTGCCAGCTCGAAGGACAGGAACACCGGGGAGCTGTTTTTT
TRBD2	.	TRBV5-1	TRBJ2-1	CASGVLAGNNEQFF	TGCGCCAGCGGGGTACTAGCGGGAAACAATGAGCAGTTCTTC
.	.	TRBV5-4	TRBJ2-1	CASSLGLYPANNEQFF	TGTGCCAGCAGCTTGGGGCTTTACCCTGCTAACAATGAGCAGTTCTTC
.	.	TRBV27	TRBJ1-4	CASRRLSTNEKLFF	TGTGCCAGCAGGAGACTCTCAACTAATGAAAAACTGTTTTTT
.	.	TRBV28	TRBJ2-5	CASSLPGAPQETQYF	TGTGCCAGCAGTTTACCGGGGGCCCCCCAAGAGACCCAGTACTTC
.	few	TRBV5-6	TRBJ2-7	CASSFNRGAHEQYF	TGTGCCAGCAGCTTTAATCGGGGGGCCCACGAGCAGTACTTC
.	.	TRBV12-5	TRBJ2-1	CASGFWNEQFF	TGTGCTAGTGGTTTCTGGAATGAGCAGTTCTTC
.	.	TRBV2	TRBJ2-7	CASSDRSFEQYF	TGTGCCAGCAGTGACAGGTCCTTCGAGCAGTACTTC
.	.	TRBV12-5	TRBJ2-7	CASGKSPYEQYF	TGTGCTAGTGGCAAATCCCCGTACGAGCAGTACTTC
TRBD1	.	TRBV19	TRBJ1-3	CATFDRGATIYF	TGTGCCACCTTCGACAGGGGAGCCACCATATATTTT
.	once	TRBV9	TRBJ1-3	CASSEQLAGNTIYF	TGTGCCAGCAGCGAGCAGCTTGCTGGAAACACCATATATTTT
TRBD1	.	TRBV10-1	TRBJ1-1	CASSDGTGGLPAEAFF	TGCGCCAGCAGTGACGGAACAGGGGGTCTCCCCGCTGAAGCTTTCTTT
TRBD1	.	TRBV28	TRBJ2-7	CASHEGGSRKYF	TGTGCCAGTCACGAAGGGGGCTCGAGAAAGTACTTC
.	.	TRBV5-1	TRBJ2-6	CASAPFSAGANVLTF	TGCGCCAGCGCCCCTTTCTCGGCTGGGGCCAACGTCCTGACTTTC
TRBD1	.	TRBV28	TRBJ2-3	CASNSDRGGTDTQYF	TGTGCCAGCAATTCGGACAGGGGGGGGACAGATACGCAGTATTTT
.	.	TRBV7-9	TRBJ1-1	CASGSWGNTEAFF	TGTGCCAGCGGTAGTTGGGGGAACACTGAAGCTTTCTTT
.	.	TRBV4-2	TRBJ1-5	CASSPGTGLRDSNQPQHF	TGTGCCAGCAGCCCAGGAACGGGATTGAGGGATAGCAATCAGCCCCAGCATTTT
.	.	TRBV30	TRBJ1-1	CAWSFTNTEAFF	TGTGCCTGGAGTTTTACCAACACTGAAGCTTTCTTT
.	.	TRBV6-5	TRBJ2-7	CASSTTGSPYEQYF	TGTGCCAGCAGTACCACGGGATCCCCCTACGAGCAGTACTTC
.	.	TRBV2	TRBJ1-1	CASSEDSNTEAFF	TGTGCCAGCAGTGAAGACAGCAACACTGAAGCTTTCTTT
.	.	TRBV5-1	TRBJ2-5	CASSDTETQYF	TGCGCCAGCTCAGACACAGAGACCCAGTACTTC
.	.	TRBV7-2	TRBJ2-5	CASSLQPGTGETQYF	TGTGCCAGCAGCTTACAGCCTGGGACTGGGGAGACCCAGTACTTC
TRBD2	.	TRBV7-2	TRBJ2-1	CAITTDTSVNEQFF	TGTGCCATCACGACGGATACTAGCGTCAATGAGCAGTTCTTC
.	.	TRBV19	TRBJ2-7	CASSIGRGRREQYF	TGTGCCAGTAGTATCGGCAGGGGGAGGAGGGAGCAGTACTTC
.	once	TRBV11-3	TRBJ2-1	CASSDPLGNEQFF	TGTGCCAGCAGCGACCCGCTAGGGAATGAGCAGTTCTTC
TRBD1	.	TRBV11-2	TRBJ2-1	CASSLDRDRGGEQFF	TGTGCCAGCAGCTTAGATCGGGACAGGGGGGGTGAGCAGTTCTTC
TRBD2	.	TRBV18	TRBJ2-1	CASSPGNGRAGYEQFF	TGTGCCAGCTCACCAGGCAACGGGAGGGCCGGGTATGAGCAGTTCTTC
TRBD2	.	TRBV11-3	TRBJ2-1	CASSPGGRSLQQFF	TGTGCCAGCAGCCCGGGAGGACGTTCTCTACAGCAGTTCTTC
TRBD1	.	TRBV19	TRBJ1-1	CASSILRGQGNSNTEAFF	TGTGCCAGTAGTATATTGCGAGGACAGGGGAACTCGAACACTGAAGCTTTCTTT
TRBD2	.	TRBV19	TRBJ2-5	CASRSGSAQETQYF	TGTGCCAGTAGAAGCGGGAGCGCTCAGGAGACCCAGTACTTC
.	.	TRBV11-2	TRBJ2-2	CASSPQTTGELFF	TGTGCCAGCAGCCCTCAAACCACCGGGGAGCTGTTTTTT
.	few	TRBV30	TRBJ1-1	CAWSTGVNTEAFF	TGTGCCTGGAGTACGGGAGTGAACACTGAAGCTTTCTTT
.	few	TRBV4-1	TRBJ1-4	CASSLGETNEKLFF	TGCGCCAGCAGCCTTGGCGAGACTAATGAAAAACTGTTTTTT
.	.	TRBV28	TRBJ2-7	CASFPGGSYEQYF	TGTGCCAGCTTCCCCGGCGGGTCCTACGAGCAGTACTTC
TRBD2	few	TRBV14	TRBJ2-7	CASSDLGLAGERYEQYF	TGTGCCAGCAGCGATCTTGGACTAGCGGGAGAACGGTACGAGCAGTACTTC
TRBD2	once	TRBV27	TRBJ2-7	CASSRPGLAGGSYEQYF	TGTGCCAGCAGTCGCCCGGGACTAGCGGGAGGGTCCTACGAGCAGTACTTC
TRBD1	.	TRBV5-1	TRBJ2-7	CASSLGQGKVEQYF	TGCGCCAGCAGCTTGGGACAGGGAAAGGTCGAGCAGTACTTC
TRBD1	.	TRBV5-6	TRBJ2-1	CASSLDRGRTYNEQFF	TGTGCCAGCAGCTTGGACAGGGGACGAACCTACAATGAGCAGTTCTTC
TRBD1	once	TRBV4-2	TRBJ1-4	CASSQVAGGPNEKLFF	TGTGCCAGCAGCCAAGTTGCAGGGGGTCCTAATGAAAAACTGTTTTTT
TRBD2	.	TRBV5-1	TRBJ2-1	CASSLVASGSFHNEQFF	TGCGCCAGCAGCTTGGTTGCTAGCGGGAGCTTCCACAATGAGCAGTTCTTC
TRBD1	once	TRBV2	TRBJ1-3	CASSATGGTGNTIYF	TGTGCCAGCAGCGCTACAGGGGGCACTGGAAACACCATATATTTT
TRBD1	.	TRBV28	TRBJ1-2	CASLRQGYVYGYTF	TGTGCCAGTCTAAGACAGGGATATGTCTATGGCTACACCTTC
TRBD1	few	TRBV4-1	TRBJ1-5	CASSQPGIDRGNQPQHF	TGCGCCAGCAGCCAGCCGGGCATTGACAGGGGTAATCAGCCCCAGCATTTT
.	.	TRBV28	TRBJ2-7	CASSWGDRQQYF	TGTGCCAGCAGTTGGGGCGATCGTCAGCAGTACTTC
.	.	TRBV28	TRBJ2-3	CASRDPLTDTQYF	TGTGCCAGCCGGGATCCCCTCACAGATACGCAGTATTTT
.	.	TRBV25-1	TRBJ2-1	CASSEGGQYYNEQFF	TGTGCCAGCAGTGAAGGAGGACAGTACTACAATGAGCAGTTCTTC